The 2 T cell receptor beta chains below all came from one sample that was sequenced in a study of cytomegalovirus exposure and HLA in healthy donors. The PCR used 60 Vbeta and 13 Jbeta primers. The data were produced by immunoSEQ multiplex PCR, yet TCRdb's version contains in-frame clones alone and is incomplete. Counted here are around 150,000 clones, roughly 80% occurring once; the ten biggest clones make up about 4.8%. Material: PBMCs. All receptors come from a man aged 25-45 years in good health and CMV-seronegative.

V gene TRBV20-1 combines with J gene TRBJ2-7; D is unclear. Trimming stripped 5 bases from V and 6 bases from J, with 11 bases between. Looked up from germline, CDR1 is DFQATT and CDR2 is SNEGSKA (reference sequence). This CDR3 region has 11 residues. CDR3 in DNA: TGCAGTGCTTCTCCTAATTCCGAGCAGTACTTC. This translates into CSASPNSEQYF.

V gene TRBV9 combines with J gene TRBJ2-7, with 8 bases aligning to TRBD2. The CDR3 covers 14 residues. Looked up from germline, CDR1 is SGDLS and CDR2 is YYNGEE. The J segment lost 2 bases and the V segment lost 4 bases, leaving 5 bases of the junction unmatched. The CDR3 DNA sequence: TGTGCCAGCAGCTCAGGGACTAGTCCCTACGAGCAGTACTTC. Translated, it gives CASSSGTSPYEQYF.